This entry lists 14 T cell receptor beta chains sequenced from one sample in a study of blood T cell repertoires in COVID-19. This table comes from immunoSEQ multiplex PCR, and its TCRdb copy is limited to in-frame clones, with some not included. The profile shows about 93,000 clones, about 80% of them singletons. Sequenced sample: peripheral blood. Source of these receptors: a human donor in a cohort sampled during active COVID-19.

The rearrangement joins TRBV13 to TRBJ2-5; D might be TRBD2 (6 bases). CDR1 is PRHDT, CDR2 FYEKMQ, per germline (reference sequence). This CDR3 has 15 residues. Trimming took 5 bases from V and 5 from J, leaving 18 bases between them. The CDR3 sequence is CASSPRRASEETQYF. In DNA form, the CDR3 reads TGTGCCAGCAGCCCCAGGAGGGCTAGCGAGGAGACCCAGTACTTC.

This clone is a singleton in its sample. The chain carries TRBV5-8 and TRBJ2-5; D uncertain. Germline CDR1 SGHTS, CDR2 YDEGEE. The CDR3 sequence is 12 residues long. Trimming removed 2 bases from V and 7 bases from J, with 9 bases in between. CDR3 sequence reads: CASSFRVGTQYF. As DNA, the CDR3 is TGTGCCAGCAGCTTTCGGGTTGGGACCCAGTACTTC.

The gene calls are TRBV10-2 and TRBJ2-5; 9 positions agree with TRBD2. In germline, CDR1 is WSHSY, CDR2 SAAADI. V lost 6 bases to trimming and J lost 5 bases; unmatched junction nucleotides: 10. This CDR3 has 15 residues. This CDR3 is CASSRLAALGETQYF. The DNA for the CDR3 is TGCGCCAGCAGCCGACTAGCGGCCCTGGGGGAGACCCAGTACTTC.

The table lists this clone with a few counts. The rearrangement uses TRBV6-5 and TRBJ1-5, with 10 nucleotides matching TRBD1. Per germline, CDR1 MNHEY and CDR2 SVGAGI. V shed 6 bases and J 2 bases; nucleotides not matched to a gene: 1. CDR3 length: 14 amino acids. CDR3: CASSDRGRNQPQHF. The CDR3 DNA reads as TGTGCCAGCAGCGACAGGGGGCGCAATCAGCCCCAGCATTTT.

The chain couples TRBV6-1 to TRBJ2-2, with a possible D match to TRBD2 (6 bases). CDR1 is MNHNS and CDR2 is SASEGT in the germline V gene. The V end was cut by 3 bases, the J end by 6 bases, with 14 bases between. The CDR3 is made up of 15 amino acids. CDR3 in amino acids: CASSEVGGRPGELFF. The CDR3 DNA reads TGTGCCAGCAGTGAGGTCGGAGGGCGGCCCGGGGAGCTGTTTTTT.

The chain recombines TRBV28 with TRBJ2-7; 13 bases align to TRBD2. Germline V gene lookup returns CDR1 MDHEN and CDR2 SYDVKM. The V and J ends lost 4 bases and 6 bases, in that order; junction bases with no gene match: 6. The CDR3 is 15 amino acids. The CDR3, as DNA: TGTGCCAGCAGTTCCAAGACTAGCGGGAGGTTCGAGCAGTACTTC. The encoded protein is CASSSKTSGRFEQYF.

V gene TRBV7-9 combines with J gene TRBJ2-1; 14 bases fit TRBD2. The germline V gene encodes CDR1 SEHNR and CDR2 FQNEAQ (reference sequence). CDR3 length: 15 residues. V lost 5 bases and J lost 7; bases outside the gene matches: 4. CDR3 sequence reads: CASSSGTSGRNEQFF. The CDR3 DNA reads as TGTGCCAGCAGCAGCGGGACTAGCGGGAGAAATGAGCAGTTCTTC. The full variable domain, completed using reference TRBV7-9 and TRBJ2-1, is DTGVSQNPRHKITKRGQNVTFRCDPISEHNRLYWYRQTLGQGPEFLTYFQNEAQLEKSRLLSDRFSAERPKGSFSTLEIQRTEQGDSAMYLCASSSGTSGRNEQFFGPGTRLTVL.

This clone was counted a single time. The V call is TRBV5-1, the J call TRBJ2-7; tentatively, D is TRBD2 (6 bases). This CDR3 has 14 amino acids. Looked up from germline, CDR1 is SGHRS and CDR2 is YFSETQ. V was clipped by 2 bases and J by 2 bases, with 11 bases between them. The CDR3 region has the DNA TGCGCCAGCAGCTTCCCTAGCGCTACCTACGAGCAGTACTTC. Encoded protein: CASSFPSATYEQYF.

The genes are TRBV6-5 and TRBJ1-5; 7 nucleotides align to TRBD1. This CDR3 spans 15 amino acids. Germline V gene data show CDR1 as MNHEY and CDR2 as SVGAGI. Unmatched junction bases numbered 5, after V lost 6 bases and J lost 0 bases. The CDR3 DNA sequence: TGTGCCAGCAGGCCCGGGACAGATAGCAATCAGCCCCAGCATTTT. Translation gives CASRPGTDSNQPQHF.

The chain has TRBV14 and TRBJ2-1; 8 positions agree with TRBD2. Germline-derived CDR1 and CDR2 are SGHDN and FVKESK. Losses at the gene ends were 1 base for V and 6 bases for J; bases not matched to a gene: 11. The CDR3 loop spans 17 amino acids. CDR3 nucleotides: TGTGCCAGCAGCCAAGCTGGGGGTCTAGCGGGTACCAATGAGCAGTTCTTC. Its protein is CASSQAGGLAGTNEQFF.

In its sample, this clone was seen many times. This chain uses TRBV28 with TRBJ1-3, with a tentative D call TRBD1 (6 bases). CDR1 MDHEN and CDR2 SYDVKM come from the germline V gene. This CDR3 comprises 16 residues. V shed 6 bases and J shed 0 bases, with 15 bases lying between them. CDR3 nucleotides: TGTGCCAGCAGCTCCATCGGACAGAACTCTGGAAACACCATATATTTT. As protein: CASSSIGQNSGNTIYF.

The chain is built from TRBV2 and TRBJ1-2; 11 bases match TRBD1. J was trimmed by 4 bases and V by 6 bases; bases with no gene match: 10. Germline V gives CDR1 SNHLY, CDR2 FYNNEI. The CDR3 consists of 16 residues. CDR3 sequence (DNA): TGTGCCAGCAGGGAACCCGGACAGGGGGCCTTCTATGGCTACACCTTC. Residues: CASREPGQGAFYGYTF.

This clone was observed once. The rearrangement joins TRBV7-9 to TRBJ2-5, with D tentatively TRBD2 (5 bases). This CDR3 contains 10 residues. Trimming took 8 bases from V and 4 from J, leaving 5 bases between them. Germline V gene data show CDR1 as SEHNR and CDR2 as FQNEAQ (reference sequence). The CDR3 coding sequence is TGTGCCAGCGGGAGAGAGACCCAGTACTTC. Protein sequence: CASGRETQYF.

This chain links TRBV6-6 with TRBJ1-1; 10 bases line up with TRBD1. Germline CDR1 is MNHNY and CDR2 is SVGAGI (reference sequence). J was trimmed by 0 bases and V by 5 bases; bases with no gene match: 3. The CDR3 contains 15 residues. CDR3 sequence: CASSRGTGVNTEAFF. The CDR3 DNA reads TGTGCCAGCAGTAGAGGGACAGGGGTGAACACTGAAGCTTTCTTT.